Shown below are 30 T cell receptor beta chains from a single sample sequenced in a study of T cell responses to AZD1222 COVID-19 vaccine. Using immunoSEQ multiplex PCR, the repertoire was profiled, and TCRdb retains in-frame clones only, with some absent. Here the sample spans 140,000 to 150,000 clones, roughly 93% being singletons. The sequencing used peripheral blood, collected after recovery from COVID-19. The receptors originated from an adult who had recovered from COVID-19.

J is TRBJ1-2 and V is TRBV28; possible D gene TRBD1, 6 bases. Germline CDR1 reads MDHEN; CDR2 reads SYDVKM. The CDR3 totals 18 residues. V was cut by 6 bases and J by 2 bases, with 25 bases left in between. The CDR3 DNA reads TGTGCCAGCAGCCTTACTTGGACAGTTTGGGGTTTAAACTATGGCTACACCTTC. As protein: CASSLTWTVWGLNYGYTF.

The rearrangement links TRBV12-3 or TRBV12-4 to TRBJ2-5; 7 bases are shared with TRBD2. There are 13 residues in the CDR3. V trimming: 8 bases; J trimming: 1 base; junction bases outside the gene matches: 4. The CDR3 region is CASQRDPQETQYF. The CDR3, as DNA: TGTGCCAGCCAGCGGGACCCCCAAGAGACCCAGTACTTC.

The V and J genes are TRBV4-1 and TRBJ2-7, with D possibly TRBD2 on 6 matching bases. This CDR3 has 13 amino acids. Trimming removed 4 bases at V and 7 bases at J, with 14 bases between. Germline V lookup: CDR1 MGHRA, CDR2 YSYEKL. The CDR3 DNA is TGCGCCAGCAGCCGAGGTGGGACTCGAGAGCAGTACTTC. Protein sequence: CASSRGGTREQYF.

The chain carries TRBV3-1 (or the pseudogene TRBV3-2) and TRBJ2-1; 13 nucleotides line up with TRBD2. Trimming removed 1 base from V and 4 bases from J; junction bases left unmatched: 4. This CDR3 region has 17 residues. Germline CDR1 and CDR2: LGHDT and YNNKEL (reference sequence). The CDR3 region is CASSQGGLAGQYNEQFF. The DNA for the CDR3 is TGTGCCAGCAGCCAAGGGGGACTAGCGGGACAATACAATGAGCAGTTCTTC.

The rearrangement links TRBV4-2 to TRBJ2-5; perhaps D is TRBD1 or TRBD2 (5 bases each). Germline CDR1 is LGHNA and CDR2 is YNFKEQ. This CDR3 is 16 amino acids long. V lost 4 bases and J 3 bases, leaving 18 bases between the germline ends. The DNA of the CDR3 is TGTGCCAGCAGCCGAGGTATGCTGATGGGGGAAGAGACCCAGTACTTC. It is translated as CASSRGMLMGEETQYF.

V and J are TRBV6-4 and TRBJ2-1; 11 bases map to TRBD2. Germline CDR1 is MRHNA and CDR2 is SNTAGT. Trimming took 6 bases from V and 14 from J; bases not matched to a gene: 9. The CDR3 runs to 13 residues. The CDR3 is CASRDPAGLAEFF. The CDR3 DNA sequence: TGTGCCAGCAGAGACCCGGCGGGACTAGCGGAGTTCTTC.

The chain recombines TRBV6-5 with TRBJ2-7; 9 nucleotides agree with TRBD2. Trimming at V came to 2 bases and at J to 2 bases, leaving 7 bases not matched to a gene. CDR3 size: 16 residues. Germline V CDR1 and CDR2: MNHEY, SVGAGI. The CDR3 nucleotides read TGTGCCAGCAGTTACGAAAGGGCTAGCGGGGCCTACGAGCAGTACTTC. Translating gives CASSYERASGAYEQYF.

The chain couples TRBV5-1 to TRBJ2-6; D might be TRBD1 or TRBD2, each matching 5 bases. The CDR3 spans 15 residues. The germline gives CDR1 SGHRS, CDR2 YFSETQ. V lost 4 bases to trimming and J lost 7 bases, with 15 bases between them. CDR3 sequence reads: CASSGGWGSANVLTF. As DNA, the CDR3 is TGCGCCAGCAGCGGGGGATGGGGCAGTGCCAACGTCCTGACTTTC.

This clone was observed once. This rearrangement joins TRBV2 to TRBJ1-2, with a weak D call TRBD1 (5 bases). V was clipped by 4 bases and J by 5 bases, with 17 bases between them. The germline V gene encodes CDR1 SNHLY and CDR2 FYNNEI. The CDR3 is 15 residues long. In nucleotides, the CDR3 is TGTGCCAGCAGTGCCGGGACGGCCGTTATTTATGGCTACACCTTC. Protein: CASSAGTAVIYGYTF.

V usage is TRBV16 and J usage is TRBJ1-2; D may be TRBD1 (5 bases). V lost 2 bases and J lost 8, with 18 bases in between. The length of the CDR3 is 15 residues. The germline V gene has CDR1 KGHSY and CDR2 FQNENV. In DNA, the CDR3 is TGTGCCAGCAGCCAACCGCCTATCGGGGCAGGCGGCTACACCTTC. Its protein is CASSQPPIGAGGYTF.

The J gene is TRBJ2-7, the V gene TRBV19, with 10 bases aligning to TRBD1. Germline values: CDR1 LNHDA, CDR2 SQIVND (reference sequence). V was clipped by 6 bases and J by 6 bases; unmatched bases: 8. This CDR3 contains 14 residues. Here the CDR3 reads CASSPWDRGGEQYF. Written as DNA, the CDR3 is TGTGCCAGTAGCCCCTGGGACAGGGGCGGCGAGCAGTACTTC.

This chain uses TRBV12-3 or TRBV12-4 with TRBJ2-5; D gene unclear. Trimming took off 4 bases at V and 0 bases at J, with 6 bases between the two ends. CDR3 size: 13 residues. In nucleotides, the CDR3 is TGTGCCAGCAGTTCAAACAACCAAGAGACCCAGTACTTC. Translation gives CASSSNNQETQYF.

The J gene is TRBJ1-3, the V gene TRBV5-1; D ambiguous. This CDR3 region has 15 residues. Germline lookup yields CDR1 SGHRS and CDR2 YFSETQ. V was trimmed by 0 bases and J by 2 bases, leaving 9 bases between them. CDR3 amino acids: CASSLGQAAGNTIYF. CDR3 bases: TGCGCCAGCAGCTTGGGGCAGGCGGCTGGAAACACCATATATTTT.

The genes are TRBV5-6 and TRBJ2-7; 8 positions agree with TRBD1. Germline V lookup: CDR1 SGHDT, CDR2 YYEEEE. J was trimmed by 5 bases and V by 3 bases; bases with no gene match: 10. The CDR3 totals 15 residues. This CDR3 is CASSSPTGTGDEQYF. CDR3 sequence (DNA): TGTGCCAGCAGCTCCCCGACCGGGACAGGCGACGAGCAGTACTTC.

The chain is built from TRBV9 and TRBJ2-7, with TRBD2 identical over 7 bases. The CDR3 consists of 15 residues. With 0 bases clipped from V and 6 bases from J, the junction kept 9 bases outside the gene matches. Germline values: CDR1 SGDLS, CDR2 YYNGEE. CDR3 protein: CASSVEPSGISEQYF. CDR3 bases: TGTGCCAGCAGCGTAGAACCCAGCGGGATCTCCGAGCAGTACTTC.

The V gene is TRBV28, the J gene TRBJ2-7; TRBD2 agrees at 7 bases. The trim removed 6 bases at V and 3 bases at J, leaving 5 bases unmatched. Looked up from germline, CDR1 is MDHEN and CDR2 is SYDVKM. The CDR3 length is 13 residues. Written as DNA, the CDR3 is TGTGCCAGCAGCCCAGCGGGACGCTACGAGCAGTACTTC. Its protein is CASSPAGRYEQYF.

The CDR3 DNA reads TGCGCCAGCAGCCAAGATTGGACCAATAATTCACCCCTCCACTTT. The encoded protein is CASSQDWTNNSPLHF. The chain has TRBV4-1 and TRBJ1-6; D not certain. The CDR3 totals 15 residues. The germline gives CDR1 MGHRA, CDR2 YSYEKL. Trimming removed 0 bases from V and 5 bases from J, with 8 bases in between.

The CDR3 DNA reads as TGTGCCAGCAGCTCCTTTGAGCGGGAGGACGGCACCGGGGAGCTGTTTTTT. Protein: CASSSFEREDGTGELFF. The chain uses TRBV28 and TRBJ2-2; TRBD2 aligns across 9 bases. Germline assignment: CDR1 MDHEN and CDR2 SYDVKM. CDR3 length: 17 amino acids. V lost 6 bases to trimming and J lost 4 bases; unmatched junction nucleotides: 12.

The chain uses TRBV2 and TRBJ1-3, with D maybe TRBD1 (5 bases). V lost 6 bases and J lost 0, with 9 bases in between. The CDR3 runs 14 residues. The V gene's germline CDR1 is SNHLY and CDR2 FYNNEI. CDR3 in amino acids: CASREQVSGNTIYF. As DNA, the CDR3 is TGTGCCAGCAGGGAACAGGTCTCTGGAAACACCATATATTTT.

V usage is TRBV11-2 and J usage is TRBJ2-1, with 7 bases lining up with TRBD2. CDR1 and CDR2 from the germline V gene are SGHAT and FQNNGV. J gave up 7 bases and V 1 base, and 7 bases lay outside the gene matches. The CDR3 spans 15 residues. CDR3 DNA sequence: TGTGCCAGCAGCTTAGCCAGCGGGGTAGGGAATGAGCAGTTCTTC. Translated: CASSLASGVGNEQFF. The full variable domain, completed using reference TRBV11-2 and TRBJ2-1, is EAGVAQSPRYKIIEKRQSVAFWCNPISGHATLYWYQQILGQGPKLLIQFQNNGVVDDSQLPKDRFSAERLKGVDSTLKIQPAKLEDSAVYLCASSLASGVGNEQFFGPGTRLTVL.

The V gene is TRBV2, the J gene TRBJ1-1, with no clear D. Germline values: CDR1 SNHLY, CDR2 FYNNEI. This CDR3 contains 13 residues. Trimming shortened V by 3 bases and J by 4 bases, and 9 bases separated the two germline ends. The chain's CDR3 is CASSDAGSTEAFF. As DNA, the CDR3 is TGTGCCAGCAGTGATGCGGGGAGCACTGAAGCTTTCTTT.

This chain connects TRBV10-3 to TRBJ2-2, with 12 bases that match TRBD1. In germline, CDR1 is ENHRY, CDR2 SYGVKD. CDR3 length equals 15 residues. V trimming: 10 bases; J trimming: 5 bases; junction bases outside the gene matches: 8. CDR3 bases: TGTGCCACATCCCCGGGACAGGGGGCAACCGGGGAGCTGTTTTTT. Amino acid sequence: CATSPGQGATGELFF.

The chain employs TRBV28 and TRBJ1-2, with D possibly being TRBD1 (6 bases). Germline assignment: CDR1 MDHEN and CDR2 SYDVKM. Trimming took off 8 bases at V and 4 bases at J, with 14 bases between the two ends. The CDR3 loop spans 13 amino acids. The CDR3 DNA is TGTGCCAGCTCCCTTTCGGGGGCCTATGGCTACACCTTC. Residues: CASSLSGAYGYTF.

This sequence joins TRBV4-1 and TRBJ2-5; D perhaps matches TRBD1 (5 bases). The V end was cut by 0 bases, the J end by 5 bases, with 13 bases between. The germline V gene encodes CDR1 MGHRA and CDR2 YSYEKL. This CDR3 is built from 15 residues. CDR3 DNA: TGCGCCAGCAGCCAAGAAGGCAGGGTAGGGGAGACCCAGTACTTC. Translation: CASSQEGRVGETQYF.

The chain recombines TRBV6-5 with TRBJ1-5; D is possibly TRBD1 (6 bases). Germline CDR1 is MNHEY and CDR2 is SVGAGI. This CDR3 has 13 amino acids. Trimming took 5 bases from V and 1 from J, leaving 6 bases between them. DNA of the CDR3: TGTGCCAGCAGTACAGGGAGCAATCAGCCCCAGCATTTT. Protein: CASSTGSNQPQHF.

This chain connects TRBV10-3 to TRBJ2-3, with D perhaps being TRBD1 or TRBD2 (6 bases each). The V and J ends lost 6 bases and 3 bases respectively, with 10 bases between them. The CDR3 runs 13 residues. Germline assignment: CDR1 ENHRY and CDR2 SYGVKD. This CDR3 reads CAISIGGTDTQYF. CDR3 in DNA: TGTGCCATCAGCATAGGGGGGACAGATACGCAGTATTTT.

This chain uses TRBV7-2 with TRBJ2-7, with 8 bases fitting TRBD2. J lost 2 bases, V lost 1 base, and 7 bases had no gene match. The CDR3 is made up of 16 amino acids. Germline-derived CDR1 and CDR2 are SGHTA and FQGNSA. For the CDR3, the DNA is TGTGCCAGCAGCTTAGTGGGTAGCGGGAACCCCTACGAGCAGTACTTC. Encoded protein: CASSLVGSGNPYEQYF.

CDR3 sequence: CASSQVAGLSGYTF. For the CDR3, the DNA is TGTGCCAGCAGCCAAGTCGCGGGTCTAAGTGGCTACACCTTC. This chain joins TRBV14 and TRBJ1-2, with D unresolved. The germline V gene has CDR1 SGHDN and CDR2 FVKESK. V was cut by 1 base and J by 7 bases, with 13 bases left in between. The CDR3 is made up of 14 amino acids.

The J gene is TRBJ1-1, the V gene TRBV10-3, with a possible D match to TRBD1 (5 bases). CDR3 length equals 12 residues. V lost 6 bases and J 8 bases, leaving 13 bases between the germline ends. Germline lookup yields CDR1 ENHRY and CDR2 SYGVKD. The CDR3 nucleotides read TGTGCCATCAGCCAGACAGTACTAGAAGCTTTCTTT. It specifies CAISQTVLEAFF.

The chain has TRBV7-3 and TRBJ2-7; D is perhaps TRBD2 (6 bases). Trimming cost V 4 bases and J 1 base, with 20 bases left between them. The CDR3 length is 17 residues. CDR1 and CDR2 (germline): SGHTA, FQGTGA. CDR3 loop: CASSSQLEGKGSYEQYF. The CDR3 nucleotides are TGTGCCAGCAGCTCCCAATTGGAGGGAAAAGGGTCCTACGAGCAGTACTTC.